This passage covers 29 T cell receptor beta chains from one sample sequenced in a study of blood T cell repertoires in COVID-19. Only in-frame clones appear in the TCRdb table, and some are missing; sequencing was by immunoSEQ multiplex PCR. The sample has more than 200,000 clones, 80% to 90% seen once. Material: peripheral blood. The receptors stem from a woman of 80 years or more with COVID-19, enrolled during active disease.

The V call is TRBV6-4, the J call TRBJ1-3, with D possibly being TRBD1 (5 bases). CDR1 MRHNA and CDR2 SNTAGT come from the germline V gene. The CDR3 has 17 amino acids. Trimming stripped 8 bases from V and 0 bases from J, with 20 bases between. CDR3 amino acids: CASPSQVFPCSGNTIYF. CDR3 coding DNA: TGTGCCAGCCCCTCACAGGTCTTTCCTTGCTCTGGAAACACCATATATTTT.

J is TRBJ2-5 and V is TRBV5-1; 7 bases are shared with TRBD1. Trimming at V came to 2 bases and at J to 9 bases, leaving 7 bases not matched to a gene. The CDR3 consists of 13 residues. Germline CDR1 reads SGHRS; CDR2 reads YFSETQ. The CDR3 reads CASSFQTQGAQYF. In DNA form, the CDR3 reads TGCGCCAGCAGCTTCCAGACCCAGGGGGCCCAGTACTTC.

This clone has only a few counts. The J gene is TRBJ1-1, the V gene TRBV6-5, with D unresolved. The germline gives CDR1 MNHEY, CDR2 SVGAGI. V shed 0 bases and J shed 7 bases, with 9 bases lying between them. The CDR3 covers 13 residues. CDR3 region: CASSYSRRFEAFF. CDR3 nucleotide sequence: TGTGCCAGCAGTTACTCCAGGCGATTTGAAGCTTTCTTT.

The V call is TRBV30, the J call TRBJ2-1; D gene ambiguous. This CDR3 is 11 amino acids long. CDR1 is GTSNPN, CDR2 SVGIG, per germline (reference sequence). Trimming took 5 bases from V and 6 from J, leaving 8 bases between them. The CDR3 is CAWQKVNEQFF. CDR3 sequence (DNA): TGTGCCTGGCAGAAAGTCAATGAGCAGTTCTTC.

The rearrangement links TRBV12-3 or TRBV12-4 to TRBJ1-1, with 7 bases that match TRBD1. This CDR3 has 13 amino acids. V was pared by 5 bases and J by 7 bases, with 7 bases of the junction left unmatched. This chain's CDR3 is CASSPGGQVEAFF. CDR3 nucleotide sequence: TGTGCCAGCAGTCCCGGCGGACAGGTTGAAGCTTTCTTT.

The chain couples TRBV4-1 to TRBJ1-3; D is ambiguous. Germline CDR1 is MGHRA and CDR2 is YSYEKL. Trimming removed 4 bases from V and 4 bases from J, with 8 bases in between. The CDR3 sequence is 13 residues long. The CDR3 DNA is TGCGCCAGCAGCCGACCCGGGGGAAACACCATATATTTT. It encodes CASSRPGGNTIYF.

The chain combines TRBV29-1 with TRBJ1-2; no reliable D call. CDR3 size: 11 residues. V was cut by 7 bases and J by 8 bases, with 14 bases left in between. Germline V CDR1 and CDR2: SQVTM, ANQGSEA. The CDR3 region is CSADGVEGYTF. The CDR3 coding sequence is TGCAGCGCCGACGGGGTTGAGGGCTACACCTTC. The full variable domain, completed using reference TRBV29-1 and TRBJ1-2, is SAVISQKPSRDICQRGTSLTIQCQVDSQVTMMFWYRQQPGQSLTLIATANQGSEATYESGFVIDKFPISRPNLTFSTLTVSNMSPEDSSIYLCSADGVEGYTFGSGTRLTVV.

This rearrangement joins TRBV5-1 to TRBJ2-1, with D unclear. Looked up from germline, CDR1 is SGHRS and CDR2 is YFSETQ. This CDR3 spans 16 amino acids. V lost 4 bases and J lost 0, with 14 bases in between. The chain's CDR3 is CASSPNMVDSYNEQFF. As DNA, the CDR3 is TGCGCCAGCAGCCCGAACATGGTCGACTCCTACAATGAGCAGTTCTTC.

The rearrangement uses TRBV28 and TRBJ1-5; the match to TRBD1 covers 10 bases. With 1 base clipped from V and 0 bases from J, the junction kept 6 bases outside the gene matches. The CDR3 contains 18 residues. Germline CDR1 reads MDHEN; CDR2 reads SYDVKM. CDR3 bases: TGTGCCAGCAGTTTATATCGACAGGGGGCGGGTAGCAATCAGCCCCAGCATTTT. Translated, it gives CASSLYRQGAGSNQPQHF.

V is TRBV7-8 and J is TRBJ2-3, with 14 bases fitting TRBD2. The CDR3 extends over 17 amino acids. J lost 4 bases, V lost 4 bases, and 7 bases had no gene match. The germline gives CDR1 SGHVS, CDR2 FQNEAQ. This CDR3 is CASSWGLAGARPDTQYF. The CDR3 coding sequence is TGTGCCAGCAGCTGGGGACTAGCGGGGGCCCGCCCAGATACGCAGTATTTT.

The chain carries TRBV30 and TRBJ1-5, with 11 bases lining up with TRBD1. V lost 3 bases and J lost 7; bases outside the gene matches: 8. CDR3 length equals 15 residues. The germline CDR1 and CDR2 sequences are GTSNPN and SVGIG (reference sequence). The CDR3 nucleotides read TGTGCCTGGAGCGCCGGGACAGGGGGGAGGCAGCCCCAGCATTTT. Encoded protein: CAWSAGTGGRQPQHF.

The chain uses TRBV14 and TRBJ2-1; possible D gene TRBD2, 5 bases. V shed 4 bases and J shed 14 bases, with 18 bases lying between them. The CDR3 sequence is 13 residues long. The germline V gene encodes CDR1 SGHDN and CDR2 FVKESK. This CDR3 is CASSRNIGNREFF. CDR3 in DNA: TGTGCCAGCAGCCGTAATATCGGGAATAGAGAGTTCTTC. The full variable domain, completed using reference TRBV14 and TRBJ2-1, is EAGVTQFPSHSVIEKGQTVTLRCDPISGHDNLYWYRRVMGKEIKFLLHFVKESKQDESGMPNNRFLAERTGGTYSTLKVQPAELEDSGVYFCASSRNIGNREFFGPGTRLTVL.

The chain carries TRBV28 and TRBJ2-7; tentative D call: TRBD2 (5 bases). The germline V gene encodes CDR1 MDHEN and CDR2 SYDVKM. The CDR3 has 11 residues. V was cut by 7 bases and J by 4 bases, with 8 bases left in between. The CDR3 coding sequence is TGTGCCAGCAAGCGGAGTTACGAGCAGTACTTC. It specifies CASKRSYEQYF.

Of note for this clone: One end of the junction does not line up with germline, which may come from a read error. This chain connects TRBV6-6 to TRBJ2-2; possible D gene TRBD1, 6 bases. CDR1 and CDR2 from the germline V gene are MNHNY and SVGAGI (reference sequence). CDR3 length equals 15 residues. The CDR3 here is CASSYTGSKTGELFF. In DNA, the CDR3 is TGTGCCAGCAGTTACACAGGGTCGAAGACCGGGGAGCTGTTTTTT.

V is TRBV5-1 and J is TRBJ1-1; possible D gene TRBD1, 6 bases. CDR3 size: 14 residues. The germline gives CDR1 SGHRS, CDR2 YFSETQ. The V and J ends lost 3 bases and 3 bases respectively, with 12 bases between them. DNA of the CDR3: TGCGCCAGCAGCTCACAGGGCGGCCACACTGAAGCTTTCTTT. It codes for CASSSQGGHTEAFF.

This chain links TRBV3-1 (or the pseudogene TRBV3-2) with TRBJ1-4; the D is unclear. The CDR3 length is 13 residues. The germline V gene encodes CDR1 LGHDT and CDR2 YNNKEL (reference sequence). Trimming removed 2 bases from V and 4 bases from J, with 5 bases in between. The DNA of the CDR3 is TGTGCCAGCAGCCAACGGAGTAATGAAAAACTGTTTTTT. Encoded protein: CASSQRSNEKLFF.

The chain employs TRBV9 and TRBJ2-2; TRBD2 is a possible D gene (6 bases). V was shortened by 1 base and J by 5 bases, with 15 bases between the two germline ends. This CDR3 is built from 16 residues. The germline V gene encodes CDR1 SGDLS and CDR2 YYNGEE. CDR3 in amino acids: CASSVFSGLGTGELFF. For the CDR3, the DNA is TGTGCCAGCAGCGTATTTTCGGGACTGGGGACCGGGGAGCTGTTTTTT.

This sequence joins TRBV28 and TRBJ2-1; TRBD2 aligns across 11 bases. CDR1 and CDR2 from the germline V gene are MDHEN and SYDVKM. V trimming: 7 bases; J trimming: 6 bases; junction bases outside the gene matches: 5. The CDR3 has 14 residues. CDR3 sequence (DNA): TGTGCCAGCATACCGACTAGCGGGGCCAATGAGCAGTTCTTC. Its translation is CASIPTSGANEQFF. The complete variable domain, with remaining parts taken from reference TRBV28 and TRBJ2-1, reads DVKVTQSSRYLVKRTGEKVFLECVQDMDHENMFWYRQDPGLGLRLIYFSYDVKMKEKGDIPEGYSVSREKKERFSLILESASTNQTSMYLCASIPTSGANEQFFGPGTRLTVL.

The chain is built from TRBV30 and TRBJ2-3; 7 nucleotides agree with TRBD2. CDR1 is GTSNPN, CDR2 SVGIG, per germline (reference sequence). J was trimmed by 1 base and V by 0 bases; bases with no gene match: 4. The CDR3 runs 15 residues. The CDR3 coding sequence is TGTGCCTGGAGTGTTCTGGGAGGGGGCACAGATACGCAGTATTTT. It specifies CAWSVLGGGTDTQYF.

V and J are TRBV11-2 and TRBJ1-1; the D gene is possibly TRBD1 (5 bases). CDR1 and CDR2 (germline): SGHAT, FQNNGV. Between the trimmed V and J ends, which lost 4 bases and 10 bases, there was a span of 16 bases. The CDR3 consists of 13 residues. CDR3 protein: CASSSPRVVGAFF. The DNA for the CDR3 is TGTGCCAGCAGCTCACCCAGGGTAGTGGGAGCTTTCTTT.

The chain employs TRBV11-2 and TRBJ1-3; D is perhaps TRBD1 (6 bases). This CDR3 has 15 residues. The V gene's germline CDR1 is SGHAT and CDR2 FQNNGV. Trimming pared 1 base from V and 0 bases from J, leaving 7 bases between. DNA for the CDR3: TGTGCCAGCAGCTTAGGGACAGTCTCTGGAAACACCATATATTTT. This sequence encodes CASSLGTVSGNTIYF.

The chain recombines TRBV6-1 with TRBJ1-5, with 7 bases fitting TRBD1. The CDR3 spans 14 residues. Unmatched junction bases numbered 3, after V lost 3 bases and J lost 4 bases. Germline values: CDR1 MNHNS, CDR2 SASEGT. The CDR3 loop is CASSEARGNQPQHF. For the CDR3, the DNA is TGTGCCAGCAGTGAGGCCAGGGGGAATCAGCCCCAGCATTTT.

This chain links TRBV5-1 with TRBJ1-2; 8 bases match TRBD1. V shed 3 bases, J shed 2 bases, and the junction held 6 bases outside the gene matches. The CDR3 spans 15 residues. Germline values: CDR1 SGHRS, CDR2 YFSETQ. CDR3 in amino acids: CASSSSTGANYGYTF. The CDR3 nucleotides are TGCGCCAGCAGCTCGTCGACAGGGGCCAACTATGGCTACACCTTC.

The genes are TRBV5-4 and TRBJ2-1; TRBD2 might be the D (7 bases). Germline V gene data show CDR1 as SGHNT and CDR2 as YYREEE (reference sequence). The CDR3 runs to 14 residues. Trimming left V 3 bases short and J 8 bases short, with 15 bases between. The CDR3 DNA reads TGTGCCAGCAGCTCTGGGGGGGGCAGGGATGAGCAGTTCTTC. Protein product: CASSSGGGRDEQFF.

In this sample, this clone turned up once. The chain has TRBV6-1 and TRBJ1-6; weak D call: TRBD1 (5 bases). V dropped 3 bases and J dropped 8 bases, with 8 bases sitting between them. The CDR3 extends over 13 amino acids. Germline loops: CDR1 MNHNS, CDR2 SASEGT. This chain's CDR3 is CASSDRVDSPLHF. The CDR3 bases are TGTGCCAGCAGTGACAGGGTTGATTCACCCCTCCACTTT.

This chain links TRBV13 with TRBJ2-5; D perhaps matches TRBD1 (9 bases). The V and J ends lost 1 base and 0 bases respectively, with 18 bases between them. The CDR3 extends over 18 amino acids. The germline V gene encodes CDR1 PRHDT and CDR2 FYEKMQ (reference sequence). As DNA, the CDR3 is TGTGCCAGCAGCTTAGAAGTCGGGAGGGACAGGGACCAAGAGACCCAGTACTTC. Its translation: CASSLEVGRDRDQETQYF.

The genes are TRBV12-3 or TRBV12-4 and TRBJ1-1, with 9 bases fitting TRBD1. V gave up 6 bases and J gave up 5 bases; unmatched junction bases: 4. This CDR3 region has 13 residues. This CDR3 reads CASRGQGWTEAFF. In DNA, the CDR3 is TGTGCCAGCAGGGGACAGGGATGGACTGAAGCTTTCTTT.

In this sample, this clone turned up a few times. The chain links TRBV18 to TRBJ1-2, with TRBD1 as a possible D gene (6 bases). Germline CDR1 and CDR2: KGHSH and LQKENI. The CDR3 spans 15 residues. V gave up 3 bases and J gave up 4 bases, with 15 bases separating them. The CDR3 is CASSPGHLVGYGYTF. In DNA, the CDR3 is TGTGCCAGCTCACCGGGACACCTGGTCGGCTATGGCTACACCTTC. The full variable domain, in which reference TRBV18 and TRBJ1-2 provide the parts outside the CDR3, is NAGVMQNPRHLVRRRGQEARLRCSPMKGHSHVYWYRQLPEEGLKFMVYLQKENIIDESGMPKERFSAEFPKEGPSILRIQQVVRGDSAAYFCASSPGHLVGYGYTFGSGTRLTVV.

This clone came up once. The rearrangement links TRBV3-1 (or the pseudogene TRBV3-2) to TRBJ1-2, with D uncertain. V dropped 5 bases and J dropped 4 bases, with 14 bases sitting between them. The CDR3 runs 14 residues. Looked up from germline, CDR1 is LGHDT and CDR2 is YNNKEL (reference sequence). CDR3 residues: CASSYSGEGYGYTF. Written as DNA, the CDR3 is TGTGCCAGCAGCTACAGCGGGGAGGGCTATGGCTACACCTTC.